These 20 T cell receptor beta chains originate from one sample sequenced in a study of blood T cell repertoires in COVID-19. The repertoire was sequenced with immunoSEQ multiplex PCR; TCRdb's copy has only in-frame clones and lacks some. This sample has 70,000 to 75,000 clones; approximately 80% occur once, and the top ten carry more than 4.5%. Sequencing input: peripheral blood. These receptors all come from an elderly woman with active or convalescent COVID-19.

V is TRBV6-5 and J is TRBJ2-6; 9 nucleotides match TRBD1. The CDR3 runs to 14 residues. Germline trimming cut 7 bases from V and 12 bases from J; bases unmatched to any gene: 10. Per germline, CDR1 MNHEY and CDR2 SVGAGI. The CDR3 DNA is TGTGCCAGCAACGAACCGGGACAGGGACGCGTCCTGACTTTC. Encoded protein: CASNEPGQGRVLTF.

The chain couples TRBV28 to TRBJ1-2, with TRBD1 identical over 9 bases. Trimming cost V 4 bases and J 4 bases; bases outside gene matches: 10. The CDR3 consists of 16 residues. Per germline, CDR1 MDHEN and CDR2 SYDVKM. CDR3 sequence reads: CASSSAGTGLVYGYTF. CDR3 in DNA: TGTGCCAGCAGTTCGGCCGGGACAGGGTTGGTCTATGGCTACACCTTC.

Only a few counts were recorded for this clone. This chain links TRBV6-5 with TRBJ2-7, with 10 bases matching TRBD1. V was pared by 7 bases and J by 6 bases, with 9 bases of the junction left unmatched. From germline, CDR1 is MNHEY and CDR2 SVGAGI. The CDR3 covers 14 residues. The CDR3 here is CASKGQGVRAEQYF. Here the CDR3 DNA reads TGTGCCAGCAAAGGACAGGGGGTAAGGGCCGAGCAGTACTTC.

The chain couples TRBV4-1 to TRBJ2-6; D is unresolved. Trimming stripped 4 bases from V and 0 bases from J, with 10 bases between. The CDR3 consists of 16 residues. CDR1 is MGHRA, CDR2 YSYEKL, per germline. The CDR3: CASSPTYSSGANVLTF. CDR3 sequence (DNA): TGCGCCAGCAGCCCGACGTACAGCTCTGGGGCCAACGTCCTGACTTTC.

The chain carries TRBV11-2 and TRBJ2-1; D may be TRBD2 (6 bases). In germline, CDR1 is SGHAT, CDR2 FQNNGV. V was clipped by 2 bases and J by 7 bases, with 15 bases between them. This CDR3 region has 15 residues. The CDR3, as DNA: TGTGCCAGCAGCTTAAGACTAGGGCTTGGGAATGAGCAGTTCTTC. Translating gives CASSLRLGLGNEQFF. The whole variable domain, filled in from reference TRBV11-2 and TRBJ2-1, reads EAGVAQSPRYKIIEKRQSVAFWCNPISGHATLYWYQQILGQGPKLLIQFQNNGVVDDSQLPKDRFSAERLKGVDSTLKIQPAKLEDSAVYLCASSLRLGLGNEQFFGPGTRLTVL.

The table lists this clone with a few counts. The CDR3 DNA follows: TGTGCCAGCAGCGCGGGGCGGCACGAGCAGTACTTC. Protein product: CASSAGRHEQYF. The chain carries TRBV6-5 and TRBJ2-7; D possibly corresponds to TRBD2 (6 bases). The CDR3 extends over 12 amino acids. Trimming removed 6 bases at V and 5 bases at J, with 11 bases between. The germline gives CDR1 MNHEY, CDR2 SVGAGI.

This clone was recorded once. The gene calls are TRBV27 and TRBJ2-5, with D perhaps matching TRBD1 (6 bases). CDR1 and CDR2 from the germline V gene are MNHEY and SMNVEV (reference sequence). CDR3 size: 15 residues. V was shortened by 3 bases and J by 6 bases, with 17 bases between the two germline ends. The CDR3 DNA reads as TGTGCCAGCAGTTTCTCCTTATTGGACAGTCAGACCCAGTACTTC. Residues: CASSFSLLDSQTQYF.

The genes are TRBV6-5 and TRBJ1-1; D gene ambiguous. The length of the CDR3 is 14 residues. V lost 1 base, J lost 3 bases, and 9 bases lay in between. Germline V lookup: CDR1 MNHEY, CDR2 SVGAGI. The CDR3 coding sequence is TGTGCCAGCAGTTACTGGTCCCGGGACACTGAAGCTTTCTTT. Translating gives CASSYWSRDTEAFF.

The CDR3 DNA reads as TGTGCCTGGAGTGTATCGGGGGGCTCCTACAATGAGCAGTTCTTC. Translating it yields CAWSVSGGSYNEQFF. The chain carries TRBV30 and TRBJ2-1, with 7 positions matching TRBD2. Trimming at V came to 0 bases and at J to 0 bases, leaving 2 bases not matched to a gene. Germline CDR1 is GTSNPN and CDR2 is SVGIG (reference sequence). CDR3 length: 15 residues. Complete variable domain (other parts from reference TRBV30 and TRBJ2-1): SQTIHQWPATLVQPVGSPLSLECTVEGTSNPNLYWYRQAAGRGLQLLFYSVGIGQISSEVPQNLSASRPQDRQFILSSKKLLLSDSGFYLCAWSVSGGSYNEQFFGPGTRLTVL.

The chain carries TRBV25-1 and TRBJ1-1; a weak D match, TRBD1 (6 bases). The CDR3 is 14 amino acids. V lost 5 bases to trimming and J lost 1 base, with 11 bases between them. Germline CDR1 reads MGHDK; CDR2 reads SYGVNS. CDR3 protein: CASSLTGKNTEAFF. The DNA for the CDR3 is TGTGCCAGCAGTCTTACAGGGAAGAACACTGAAGCTTTCTTT. Full variable domain (missing parts from reference TRBV25-1 and TRBJ1-1): EADIYQTPRYLVIGTGKKITLECSQTMGHDKMYWYQQDPGMELHLIHYSYGVNSTEKGDLSSESTVSRIRTEHFPLTLESARPSHTSQYLCASSLTGKNTEAFFGQGTRLTVV.

A few counts support this clone. The chain links TRBV2 to TRBJ2-5; TRBD2 might be the D (5 bases). Between the trimmed V and J ends, which lost 8 bases and 1 base, there was a span of 11 bases. This CDR3 spans 13 amino acids. The germline gives CDR1 SNHLY, CDR2 FYNNEI. CDR3 amino acids: CASVRETQETQYF. The CDR3 DNA reads as TGTGCCAGCGTGAGGGAGACCCAAGAGACCCAGTACTTC.

The chain carries TRBV6-6 and TRBJ2-7; perhaps TRBD2 as D (5 bases). CDR1 MNHNY and CDR2 SVGAGI come from the germline V gene (reference sequence). Trimming removed 0 bases at V and 3 bases at J, with 6 bases between. The CDR3 has 13 amino acids. In DNA, the CDR3 is TGTGCCAGCAGTTACTCGACTAACTACGAGCAGTACTTC. Protein sequence: CASSYSTNYEQYF.

This chain links TRBV2 with TRBJ1-5, with D possibly being TRBD1 (6 bases). The germline V gene has CDR1 SNHLY and CDR2 FYNNEI. This CDR3 has 14 residues. The V end lost 2 bases, the J end lost 7 bases, and 12 bases lay between the germline ends. The CDR3 protein is CASSELSGTQPQHF. In nucleotides, the CDR3 is TGTGCCAGCAGTGAACTGTCCGGGACACAGCCCCAGCATTTT.

The V and J genes are TRBV7-2 and TRBJ2-7; D gene unclear. Germline V lookup: CDR1 SGHTA, CDR2 FQGNSA. This CDR3 spans 11 amino acids. V was trimmed by 4 bases and J by 5 bases, leaving 6 bases between them. CDR3 in amino acids: CASSSFDEQYF. In nucleotides, the CDR3 is TGTGCCAGCAGCTCCTTCGACGAGCAGTACTTC.

This clone appeared once. This chain links TRBV29-1 with TRBJ1-2; 9 bases are a match to TRBD1. Trimming removed 5 bases from V and 4 bases from J; junction bases left unmatched: 2. CDR1 and CDR2 from the germline V gene are SQVTM and ANQGSEA. The CDR3 spans 12 residues. The CDR3 bases are TGCAGCGTTAGGGACAGGGCCTATGGCTACACCTTC. Translation gives CSVRDRAYGYTF.

This chain uses TRBV4-1 with TRBJ2-5; D might be TRBD1 (6 bases). V lost 3 bases and J lost 5, with 13 bases in between. The CDR3 has 14 amino acids. CDR1 is MGHRA, CDR2 YSYEKL, per germline. The CDR3 is CASSQLQGPETQYF. CDR3 in DNA: TGCGCCAGCAGCCAGCTACAGGGTCCCGAGACCCAGTACTTC.

The V call is TRBV28, the J call TRBJ1-2, with TRBD1 as a possible D gene (5 bases). The CDR3 is 14 amino acids. CDR1 is MDHEN and CDR2 is SYDVKM in the germline V gene. The V and J ends lost 6 bases and 2 bases respectively, with 13 bases between them. The chain's CDR3 is CASRSQGANYGYTF. The CDR3 DNA follows: TGTGCCAGCAGATCTCAGGGTGCCAACTATGGCTACACCTTC.

V is TRBV5-1 and J is TRBJ1-3; the D is unclear. Germline V CDR1 and CDR2: SGHRS, YFSETQ. The length of the CDR3 is 16 residues. Between the trimmed V and J ends, which lost 3 bases and 0 bases, there was a span of 13 bases. CDR3 sequence reads: CASSSGAGHSGNTIYF. The CDR3, as DNA: TGCGCCAGCAGCTCTGGTGCAGGCCACTCTGGAAACACCATATATTTT.

This clone was seen only once. The genes are TRBV15 and TRBJ2-5; TRBD2 matches 8 bases. The CDR3 is made up of 16 amino acids. With V trimmed by 0 bases and J by 5 bases, 8 bases remained unmatched. Germline-derived CDR1 and CDR2 are LNHNV and YYDKDF (reference sequence). The CDR3 DNA sequence: TGTGCCACCAGCAGAGATTATTCCGGGGGGGCCGAGACCCAGTACTTC. Protein product: CATSRDYSGGAETQYF.

The CDR3, as DNA: TGTGCCAGCTCATCAGACAGAAACACCATATATTTT. Amino acids: CASSSDRNTIYF. This chain connects TRBV18 to TRBJ1-3, with D uncertain. The CDR3 is 12 amino acids. V was cut by 5 bases and J by 5 bases, with 7 bases left in between. Germline V CDR1 and CDR2: KGHSH, LQKENI.